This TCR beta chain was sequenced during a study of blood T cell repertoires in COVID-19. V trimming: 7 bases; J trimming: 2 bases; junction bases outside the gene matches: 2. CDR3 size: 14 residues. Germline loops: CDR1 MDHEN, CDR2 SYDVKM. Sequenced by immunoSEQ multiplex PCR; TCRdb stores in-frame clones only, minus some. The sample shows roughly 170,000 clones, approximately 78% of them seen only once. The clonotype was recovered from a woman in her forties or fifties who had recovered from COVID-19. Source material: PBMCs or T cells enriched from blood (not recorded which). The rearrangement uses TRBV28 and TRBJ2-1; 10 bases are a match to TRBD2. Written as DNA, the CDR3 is TGTGCCAGCAAACTAGCGGGAACCTACAATGAGCAGTTCTTC. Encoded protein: CASKLAGTYNEQFF.